The 15 T cell receptor beta chains listed next were all sequenced from one sample in a study of cytotoxic CD8 clonotypes in ibrutinib-treated CLL. The table came from immunoSEQ multiplex PCR; TCRdb's copy has only in-frame clones and leaves some out. This sample has approximately 210,000 clones, with approximately 72% found just once. The sample was PBMCs, taken after 24 months of ibrutinib treatment. Receptors originate from a human donor with chronic lymphocytic leukemia.

The CDR3 here is CASSPGLAGYNEQFF. For the CDR3, the DNA is TGCGCCAGCAGCCCGGGACTAGCGGGATACAATGAGCAGTTCTTC. The rearrangement uses TRBV4-3 and TRBJ2-1; 13 positions agree with TRBD2. The CDR3 has 15 residues. The V gene's germline CDR1 is LGHNA and CDR2 YSLEER. J gave up 4 bases and V 4 bases, and 1 base lay outside the gene matches.

This sequence joins TRBV27 and TRBJ1-4; no definite D call. V was pared by 2 bases and J by 7 bases, with 11 bases between. The CDR3 loop spans 14 amino acids. The V gene's germline CDR1 is MNHEY and CDR2 SMNVEV (reference sequence). The CDR3 reads CASSLVRQFEKLFF. The CDR3 DNA sequence: TGTGCCAGCAGTTTAGTCCGACAATTTGAAAAACTGTTTTTT.

V usage is TRBV18 and J usage is TRBJ2-7; D possibly matches TRBD1 or TRBD2 (6 bases each). Germline CDR1 is KGHSH and CDR2 is LQKENI. The V and J ends lost 3 bases and 1 base respectively, with 13 bases between them. CDR3 size: 15 residues. The CDR3 loop reads CASSPLQGLSYEQYF. The CDR3 DNA is TGTGCCAGCTCACCTTTACAGGGACTTTCCTACGAGCAGTACTTC.

V is TRBV19 and J is TRBJ1-5; D remains unclear. The CDR3 runs 15 residues. Trimming pared 2 bases from V and 4 bases from J, leaving 12 bases between. The germline CDR1 and CDR2 sequences are LNHDA and SQIVND (reference sequence). CDR3 bases: TGTGCCAGTAGTATAAGCACCTCGGGAAATCAGCCCCAGCATTTT. It encodes CASSISTSGNQPQHF.

This sequence joins TRBV6-1 and TRBJ2-7; D tentatively fits TRBD1 or TRBD2 (6 bases each). The V gene's germline CDR1 is MNHNS and CDR2 SASEGT. The CDR3 loop spans 15 amino acids. Trimming removed 3 bases at V and 1 base at J, with 13 bases between. CDR3 sequence (DNA): TGTGCCAGCAGTGAGGGGGCTAGCGTGTCCTACGAGCAGTACTTC. Amino acids: CASSEGASVSYEQYF.

This chain uses TRBV7-8 with TRBJ1-5; 8 nucleotides agree with TRBD1. Germline V gene lookup returns CDR1 SGHVS and CDR2 FQNEAQ. Trimming at V came to 6 bases and at J to 4 bases, leaving 8 bases not matched to a gene. This CDR3 region has 15 residues. Here the CDR3 DNA reads TGTGCCAGCAGGCCCGACAGGGGCCGAAATCAGCCCCAGCATTTT. This translates into CASRPDRGRNQPQHF.

V is TRBV10-2 and J is TRBJ2-7; TRBD2 agrees at 9 bases. The CDR3 runs 15 residues. Germline-derived CDR1 and CDR2 are WSHSY and SAAADI. The ends lost 6 bases at V and 0 bases at J; junction bases unmatched: 6. CDR3 bases: TGCGCCAGCAGAAAAATTAGCGGGAGCTCCTACGAGCAGTACTTC. As protein: CASRKISGSSYEQYF.

This clone was seen only a few times. The chain has TRBV7-8 and TRBJ2-7; TRBD2 aligns across 7 bases. J lost 4 bases, V lost 4 bases, and 16 bases had no gene match. CDR1 and CDR2 (germline): SGHVS, FQNEAQ. The CDR3 has 17 amino acids. CDR3 sequence reads: CASSSPGPRLSGYEQYF. CDR3 in DNA: TGTGCCAGCAGCTCCCCGGGACCACGACTTAGCGGGTACGAGCAGTACTTC.

The V and J genes are TRBV28 and TRBJ2-3; no clear D. Germline-derived CDR1 and CDR2 are MDHEN and SYDVKM. The CDR3 is 13 residues long. V was cut by 7 bases and J by 1 base, with 9 bases left in between. The DNA of the CDR3 is TGTGCCAGCACCCCGCCTGGCACAGATACGCAGTATTTT. It codes for CASTPPGTDTQYF.

This chain joins TRBV2 and TRBJ2-1, with D uncertain. CDR3 length: 16 amino acids. V lost 4 bases and J lost 0, with 13 bases in between. CDR1 SNHLY and CDR2 FYNNEI come from the germline V gene. In nucleotides, the CDR3 is TGTGCCAGCAGTGTTCCCCTGGGATCCTCCTACAATGAGCAGTTCTTC. Translating gives CASSVPLGSSYNEQFF.

The V gene is TRBV10-3, the J gene TRBJ2-7, with D tentatively TRBD1 or TRBD2 (5 bases each). The V gene lost 4 bases and the J gene lost 5 bases, with 12 bases spanning the gap. This CDR3 contains 13 residues. Germline V gives CDR1 ENHRY, CDR2 SYGVKD. The CDR3 reads CAISGKWDHEQYF. In DNA form, the CDR3 reads TGTGCCATCAGTGGGAAGTGGGACCACGAGCAGTACTTC.

The rearrangement uses TRBV7-2 and TRBJ2-3, with D unclear. This CDR3 is 14 amino acids long. Germline-derived CDR1 and CDR2 are SGHTA and FQGNSA. Trimming left V 0 bases short and J 4 bases short, with 8 bases between. CDR3 in DNA: TGTGCCAGCAGCTTAGCGGTACTTTCAGATACGCAGTATTTT. Amino acid sequence: CASSLAVLSDTQYF.

This chain links TRBV27 with TRBJ2-3; no definite D call. Germline V gene sequence: CDR1 MNHEY, CDR2 SMNVEV (reference sequence). The CDR3 contains 13 residues. Deletions cut 3 bases from V and 2 bases from J, with 6 bases between. In DNA, the CDR3 is TGTGCCAGCAGTTTTTTTTCCACAGATACGCAGTATTTT. Residues: CASSFFSTDTQYF.

The J gene is TRBJ1-4, the V gene TRBV10-3; the D is unclear. CDR1 is ENHRY, CDR2 SYGVKD, per germline. CDR3 length equals 17 residues. Trimming removed 0 bases at V and 0 bases at J, with 11 bases between. The CDR3 DNA sequence: TGTGCCATCAGTGAGTCTGATGTAGTTGCAACTAATGAAAAACTGTTTTTT. Its translation: CAISESDVVATNEKLFF.

The chain joins TRBV7-9 to TRBJ2-7, with D perhaps matching TRBD1 or TRBD2 (6 bases each). The CDR3 has 16 residues. Looked up from germline, CDR1 is SEHNR and CDR2 is FQNEAQ (reference sequence). The V end was cut by 2 bases, the J end by 2 bases, with 16 bases between. The CDR3 DNA reads as TGTGCCAGCAGCTTATACCGGGGGCAGCAGACCTACGAGCAGTACTTC. This codes for CASSLYRGQQTYEQYF.